This entry describes one T cell receptor beta chain. Its antigen is as yet unknown. The data belong to a study of CD8 T cells in ankylosing spondylitis. The CDR3 is made up of 19 amino acids. Germline V gene data show CDR1 as SGHAT and CDR2 as FQNNGV. Trimming took 1 base from V and 0 from J, leaving 21 bases between them. TCRdb analysed the 5' RACE reads with MiXCR anew, one entry per CDR3 protein. The repertoire consists of more than 300,000 distinct CDR3 sequences, with around a tenth occurring once and the leading ten covering roughly 9.1%. Findings and limits, study-wide: A number of the motif variants had already been described in reactive arthritis synovial fluid and blood. Disease-linked clones were CD8+ and relatively rare in peripheral blood.

The rearrangement uses TRBV11-2 and TRBJ1-1, with D hard to call. Sequencing was done on a sample of blood, either unsorted or a sorted T cell fraction (not recorded which). The TCR sequence derives from a female donor with ankylosing spondylitis or in good health (not recorded which). The CDR3: CASSLVQLYEYSMNTEAFF. The CDR3, as DNA: TGTGCCAGCAGCTTAGTCCAGCTGTATGAGTACTCCATGAACACTGAAGCTTTCTTT. The variable domain in full, completed from reference TRBV11-2 and TRBJ1-1, reads EAGVAQSPRYKIIEKRQSVAFWCNPISGHATLYWYQQILGQGPKLLIQFQNNGVVDDSQLPKDRFSAERLKGVDSTLKIQPAKLEDSAVYLCASSLVQLYEYSMNTEAFFGQGTRLTVV.